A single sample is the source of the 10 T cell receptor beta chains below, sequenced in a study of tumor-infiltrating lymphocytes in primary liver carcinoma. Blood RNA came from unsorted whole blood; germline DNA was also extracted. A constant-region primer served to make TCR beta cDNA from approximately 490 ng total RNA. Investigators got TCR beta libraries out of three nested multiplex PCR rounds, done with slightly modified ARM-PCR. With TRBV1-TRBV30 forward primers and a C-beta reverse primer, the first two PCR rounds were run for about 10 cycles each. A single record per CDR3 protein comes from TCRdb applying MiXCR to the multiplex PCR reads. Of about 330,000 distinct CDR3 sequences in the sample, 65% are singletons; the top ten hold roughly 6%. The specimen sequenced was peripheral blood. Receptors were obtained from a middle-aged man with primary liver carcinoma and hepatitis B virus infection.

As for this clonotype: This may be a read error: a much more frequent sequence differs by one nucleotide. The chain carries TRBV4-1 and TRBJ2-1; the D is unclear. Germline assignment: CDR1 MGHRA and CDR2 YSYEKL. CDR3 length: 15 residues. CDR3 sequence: CASSQLPSSCNEQFF. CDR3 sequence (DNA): TGCGCCAGCAGCCAACTACCGAGCTCCTGCAATGAGCAGTTCTTC.

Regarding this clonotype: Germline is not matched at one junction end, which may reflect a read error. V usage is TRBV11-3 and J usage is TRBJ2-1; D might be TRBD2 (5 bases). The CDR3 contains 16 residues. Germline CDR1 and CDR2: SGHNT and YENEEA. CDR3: CVSNSGLAGRYNEQFF. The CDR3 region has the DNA TGTGTCAGCAACTCGGGTCTAGCTGGACGATACAATGAGCAGTTCTTC. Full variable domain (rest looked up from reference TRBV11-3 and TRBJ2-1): EAGVVQSPRYKIIEKKQPVAFWCNPISGHNTLYWYLQNLGQGPELLIRYENEEAVDDSQLPKDRFSAERLKGVDSTLKIQPAELGDSAVYLCVSNSGLAGRYNEQFFGPGTRLTVL.

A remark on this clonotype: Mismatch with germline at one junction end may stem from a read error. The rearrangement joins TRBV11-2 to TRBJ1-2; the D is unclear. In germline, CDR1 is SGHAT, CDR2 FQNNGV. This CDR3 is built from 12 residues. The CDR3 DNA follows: TGTGCTAGCAGCACAGCACGGGATGGCTACACCTTC. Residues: CASSTARDGYTF.

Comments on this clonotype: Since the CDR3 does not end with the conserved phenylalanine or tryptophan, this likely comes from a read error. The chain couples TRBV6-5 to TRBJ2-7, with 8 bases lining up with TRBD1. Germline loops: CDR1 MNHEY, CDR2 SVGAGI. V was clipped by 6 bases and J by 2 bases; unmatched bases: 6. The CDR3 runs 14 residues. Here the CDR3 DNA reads TGTGCCAGCAGCTTGACAGGGGAGACCTACGAGCAGTACTCC. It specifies CASSLTGETYEQYS.

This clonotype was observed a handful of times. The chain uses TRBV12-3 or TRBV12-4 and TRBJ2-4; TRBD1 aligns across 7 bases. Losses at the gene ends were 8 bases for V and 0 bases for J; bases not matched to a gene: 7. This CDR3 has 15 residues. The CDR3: CASLDNRGAKNIQYF. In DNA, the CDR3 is TGTGCCAGCCTTGACAACAGGGGAGCCAAAAACATTCAGTACTTC.

The CDR3 coding sequence is TGCGCCAGCAGACTCAGTCAGGAAGGCAATGAGCAGTTCTTC. It codes for CASRLSQEGNEQFF. The V gene is TRBV5-1, the J gene TRBJ2-1; no definite D call. The CDR3 consists of 14 residues. Germline V gives CDR1 SGHRS, CDR2 YFSETQ. With 5 bases removed from V and 6 bases from J, the gap between germline ends came to 15 bases.

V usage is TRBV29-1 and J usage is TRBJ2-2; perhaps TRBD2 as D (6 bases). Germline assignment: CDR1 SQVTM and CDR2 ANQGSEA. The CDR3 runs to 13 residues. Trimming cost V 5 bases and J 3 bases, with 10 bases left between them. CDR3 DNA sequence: TGCAGCGTTCTCAGGGAGGACACCGGGGAGCTGTTTTTT. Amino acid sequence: CSVLREDTGELFF.

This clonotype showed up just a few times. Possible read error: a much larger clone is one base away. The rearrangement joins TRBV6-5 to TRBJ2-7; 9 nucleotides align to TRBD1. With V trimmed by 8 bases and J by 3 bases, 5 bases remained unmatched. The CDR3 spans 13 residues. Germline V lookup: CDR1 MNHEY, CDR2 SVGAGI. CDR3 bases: TGTGCCAGCGGCTGGGACAGGGACTACGAGCAGTACTTC. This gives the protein CASGWDRDYEQYF.

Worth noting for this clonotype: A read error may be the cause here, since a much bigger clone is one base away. As DNA, the CDR3 is TGTACCAGCAGCCAAGAGTGGGGTACCTACAATGAGCAGTTCTTC. It codes for CTSSQEWGTYNEQFF. This chain joins TRBV14 and TRBJ2-1; D remains unclear. CDR1 and CDR2 (germline): SGHDN, FVKESK. This CDR3 region has 15 residues.

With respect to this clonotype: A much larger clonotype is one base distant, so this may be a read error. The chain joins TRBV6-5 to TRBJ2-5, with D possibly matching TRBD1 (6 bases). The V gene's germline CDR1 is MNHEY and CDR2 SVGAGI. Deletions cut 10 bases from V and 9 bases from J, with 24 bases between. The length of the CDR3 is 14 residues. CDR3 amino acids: CAIRSSDSPRAQYF. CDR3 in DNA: TGTGCCATCAGATCGTCGGACAGCCCAAGGGCCCAGTACTTC.